The rows below give T cell receptor beta chains drawn from one sample of a study of identical twins. One entry per CDR3 protein, called by TCRdb with MiXCR from the 5' RACE reads. Found here are 500,000 to 700,000 distinct CDR3 sequences, 7.1% of them singletons; the top ten hold 1.6%. Separately, the same data were catalogued under a study of yellow fever vaccine responses in identical twins.

The material sequenced was PBMCs. All receptors come from a woman under 30 in good health. Each CDR3 is given with its conserved first and last residue. D genes are given only for firm matches. Only part of the rows carry a size: once, few, many, or a class if the clone is expanded.

.,TRBJ1-4,few,TRBV12-3/TRBV12-4,CASTLGSTATNEKLFF,TGTGCCAGCACTCTAGGCTCAACAGCAACTAATGAAAAACTGTTTTTT
.,TRBJ1-2,many,TRBV12-3/TRBV12-4,CASSQRGGKGSYGYTF,TGTGCCAGCAGCCAACGGGGGGGCAAGGGCAGCTATGGCTACACCTTC
.,TRBJ1-1,few,TRBV3-1,CASSQDKEWANTEAFF,TGTGCCAGCAGCCAAGATAAGGAGTGGGCCAACACTGAAGCTTTCTTT
TRBD1,TRBJ1-2,.,TRBV3-1,CASSLRTGGFAEGYTF,TGTGCCAGCAGCCTACGGACAGGAGGTTTCGCCGAGGGCTACACCTTC
.,TRBJ1-1,.,TRBV24-1,CATRARDTEAFF,TGTGCCACCAGAGCTAGGGACACTGAAGCTTTCTTT
.,TRBJ1-1,.,TRBV3-1,CASSQVQVKNTEAFF,TGTGCCAGCAGCCAAGTACAGGTTAAGAACACTGAAGCTTTCTTT
TRBD1,TRBJ2-7,few,TRBV18,CASSTYLGTATYEQYF,TGTGCCAGCTCAACATATCTTGGGACAGCCACCTACGAGCAGTACTTC
TRBD1,TRBJ1-4,few,TRBV5-5,CASSWPGQATTNEKLFF,TGTGCCAGCAGCTGGCCCGGACAGGCGACAACTAATGAAAAACTGTTTTTT
.,TRBJ2-7,.,TRBV3-1,CASSQDLGRGQRYEQYF,TGTGCCAGCAGCCAAGATCTGGGAAGGGGACAAAGGTACGAGCAGTACTTC
.,TRBJ2-1,few,TRBV6-4,CASSEGEGNEQFF,TGTGCCAGCAGTGAAGGGGAAGGCAATGAGCAGTTCTTC
TRBD2,TRBJ2-3,many,TRBV5-1,CASSPKTSGPSTDTQYF,TGCGCCAGCAGCCCGAAGACTAGCGGGCCGAGCACAGATACGCAGTATTTT
.,TRBJ2-4,.,TRBV20-1,CSAPSVGKNIQYF,TGCAGTGCCCCGTCGGTAGGCAAAAACATTCAGTACTTC
TRBD1,TRBJ2-2,few,TRBV11-3,CASSFGQGGTGELFF,TGTGCCAGCAGCTTCGGACAGGGGGGAACCGGGGAGCTGTTTTTT
.,TRBJ2-2,many,TRBV10-3,CAIRTSGGTNTGELFF,TGTGCCATCAGAACATCAGGAGGGACAAACACCGGGGAGCTGTTTTTT
.,TRBJ2-5,few,TRBV6-2/TRBV6-3,CASSHRTVSQETQYF,TGTGCCAGCAGCCACAGGACAGTTTCCCAAGAGACCCAGTACTTC
.,TRBJ1-1,few,TRBV6-1,CASSPTGRKNTEAFF,TGTGCCAGCAGTCCTACGGGACGGAAGAACACTGAAGCTTTCTTT
TRBD1,TRBJ2-5,few,TRBV19,CASLDRGFSETQYF,TGTGCCAGTTTGGACAGGGGGTTCTCAGAGACCCAGTACTTC
TRBD2,TRBJ2-5,few,TRBV2,CASRGFGLAEETQYF,TGTGCCAGCAGAGGGTTTGGACTAGCAGAAGAGACCCAGTACTTC
TRBD1,TRBJ2-4,many,TRBV20-1,CSARPGQGNIQYF,TGCAGTGCTAGGCCGGGACAGGGGAACATTCAGTACTTC
.,TRBJ2-3,few,TRBV9,CASSGGGAHTDTQYF,TGTGCCAGCAGCGGCGGCGGGGCTCACACAGATACGCAGTATTTT
TRBD2,TRBJ2-3,.,TRBV7-3,CASSLKAGGADTQYF,TGTGCCAGCAGCTTAAAAGCGGGAGGGGCGGATACGCAGTATTTT
.,TRBJ2-2,.,TRBV12-3/TRBV12-4,CASSGGQPTGELFF,TGTGCCAGCAGTGGTGGACAACCCACCGGGGAGCTGTTTTTT
TRBD2,TRBJ2-1,many,TRBV5-6,CASSLVASGRNEQFF,TGTGCCAGCAGCTTGGTTGCTAGCGGGAGGAATGAGCAGTTCTTC
.,TRBJ2-7,many,TRBV7-2,CASSPKEGQTIYEQYF,TGTGCCAGCAGCCCTAAGGAAGGACAGACTATCTACGAGCAGTACTTC